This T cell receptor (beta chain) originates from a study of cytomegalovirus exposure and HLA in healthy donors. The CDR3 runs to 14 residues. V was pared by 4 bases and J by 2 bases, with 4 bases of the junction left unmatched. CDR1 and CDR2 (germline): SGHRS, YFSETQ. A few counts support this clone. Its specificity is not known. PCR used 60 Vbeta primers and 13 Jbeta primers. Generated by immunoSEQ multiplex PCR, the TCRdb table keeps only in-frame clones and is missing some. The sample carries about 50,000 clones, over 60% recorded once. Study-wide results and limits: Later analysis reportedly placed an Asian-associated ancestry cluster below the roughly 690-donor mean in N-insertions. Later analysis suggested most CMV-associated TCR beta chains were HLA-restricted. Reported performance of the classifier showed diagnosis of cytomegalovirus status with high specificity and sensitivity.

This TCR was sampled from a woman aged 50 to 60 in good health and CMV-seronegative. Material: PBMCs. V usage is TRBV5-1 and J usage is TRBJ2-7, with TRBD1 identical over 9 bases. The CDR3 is CASSATGGTYEQYF. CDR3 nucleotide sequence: TGCGCCAGCAGCGCGACAGGGGGGACCTACGAGCAGTACTTC.